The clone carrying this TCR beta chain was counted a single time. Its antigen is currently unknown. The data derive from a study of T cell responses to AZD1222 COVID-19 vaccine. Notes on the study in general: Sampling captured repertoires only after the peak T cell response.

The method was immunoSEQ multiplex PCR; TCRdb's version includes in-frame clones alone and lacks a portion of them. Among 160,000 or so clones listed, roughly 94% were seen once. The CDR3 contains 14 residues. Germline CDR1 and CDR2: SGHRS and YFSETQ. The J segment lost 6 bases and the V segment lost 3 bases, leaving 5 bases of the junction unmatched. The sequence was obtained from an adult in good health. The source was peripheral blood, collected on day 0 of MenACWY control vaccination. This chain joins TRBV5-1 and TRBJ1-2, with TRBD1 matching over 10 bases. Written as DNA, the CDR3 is TGCGCCAGCAGCTCCGGGACAGGGGTGAATGGCTACACCTTC. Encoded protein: CASSSGTGVNGYTF.